This T cell receptor beta chain was recovered during a study of blood T cells in healthy people across ages. The authors isolated at least 6 million PBMCs per sample. Primed by a sample-barcoded 5' primer and a J-beta primer mix, a second PCR proceeded for roughly 7 to 12 cycles. TCRdb re-called the 5' RACE reads with MiXCR, one entry per CDR3 protein. The table records approximately 1.5 million distinct CDR3 sequences, roughly 43% of them present only once. From germline, CDR1 is SGDLS and CDR2 YYNGEE. Deletions cut 3 bases from V and 5 bases from J, with 15 bases between. The CDR3 spans 15 residues.

Sample: blood. The sequence derives from a woman younger than 30 in good health. This sequence joins TRBV9 and TRBJ2-1; D might be TRBD1 (6 bases). The chain's CDR3 is CASSGIRDTHNEQFF. As DNA, the CDR3 is TGTGCCAGCAGCGGTATCCGGGACACCCACAATGAGCAGTTCTTC.